Below are 5 T cell receptor beta chains sequenced from a single sample in a study of CD8+CD57+ T cells in acquired aplastic anemia. Genomic DNA served as template for TCR beta VDJ and CDR3 profiling. TCRdb reprocessed the reads with MiXCR, giving one entry per CDR3 protein. This table has over 250,000 distinct CDR3 sequences, under 60% appearing once. All sequencing subjects had displayed CD8+CD57+ cell expansion on flow cytometry. Material: sorted CD4+, CD8+, or CD8+CD57+ T cells (not recorded which) from PBMCs. These receptors all come from a human donor with aplastic anemia.

Comment on this clonotype: A junction boundary mismatches the germline segment, possibly from a read error. The rearrangement uses TRBV5-1 and TRBJ1-1; tentative D call: TRBD1 (6 bases). Germline assignment: CDR1 SGHRS and CDR2 YFSETQ. The CDR3 is 17 amino acids. CDR3 sequence (DNA): TGCGCCAGCAGCTTACGGGGTGGGGGACACAAGCCGACTGAAGTTTTCTTT. Translating gives CASSLRGGGHKPTEVFF.

The chain joins TRBV9 to TRBJ2-7, with 8 positions matching TRBD2. The CDR3 sequence is 13 residues long. From germline, CDR1 is SGDLS and CDR2 YYNGEE. V lost 4 bases to trimming and J lost 6 bases; unmatched junction nucleotides: 6. CDR3 sequence (DNA): TGTGCCAGCAGCCTAGCGGGTGCCACCGAGCAGTACTTC. Amino acids: CASSLAGATEQYF.

The rearrangement uses TRBV29-1 and TRBJ2-7; weak D call: TRBD2 (6 bases). Germline CDR1 is SQVTM and CDR2 is ANQGSEA. The CDR3 covers 13 residues. V was clipped by 2 bases and J by 7 bases, with 15 bases between them. CDR3 coding DNA: TGCAGCGTTGAACGGGGGTTGGGTGAAGAGCAGTACTTC. Translation gives CSVERGLGEEQYF.

The chain's CDR3 is CASSLDSRVTEQYF. CDR3 nucleotides: TGTGCCAGCAGCTTAGACTCCAGGGTGACCGAGCAGTACTTC. This sequence joins TRBV11-2 and TRBJ2-7, with D possibly TRBD1 on 5 matching bases. The CDR3 covers 14 residues. Looked up from germline, CDR1 is SGHAT and CDR2 is FQNNGV. V was shortened by 0 bases and J by 6 bases, with 12 bases between the two germline ends. The full variable domain, rest sourced from reference TRBV11-2 and TRBJ2-7, is EAGVAQSPRYKIIEKRQSVAFWCNPISGHATLYWYQQILGQGPKLLIQFQNNGVVDDSQLPKDRFSAERLKGVDSTLKIQPAKLEDSAVYLCASSLDSRVTEQYFGPGTRLTVT.

This clonotype has a count of ten or more. This chain links TRBV7-9 with TRBJ1-4; TRBD1 matches at 8 bases. The V and J ends lost 2 bases and 8 bases, in that order; junction bases with no gene match: 7. In germline, CDR1 is SEHNR, CDR2 FQNEAQ (reference sequence). This CDR3 has 15 residues. CDR3 in amino acids: CASSLSGQGSEKLFF. The CDR3, as DNA: TGTGCCAGCAGCTTAAGTGGACAGGGAAGCGAAAAACTGTTTTTT.